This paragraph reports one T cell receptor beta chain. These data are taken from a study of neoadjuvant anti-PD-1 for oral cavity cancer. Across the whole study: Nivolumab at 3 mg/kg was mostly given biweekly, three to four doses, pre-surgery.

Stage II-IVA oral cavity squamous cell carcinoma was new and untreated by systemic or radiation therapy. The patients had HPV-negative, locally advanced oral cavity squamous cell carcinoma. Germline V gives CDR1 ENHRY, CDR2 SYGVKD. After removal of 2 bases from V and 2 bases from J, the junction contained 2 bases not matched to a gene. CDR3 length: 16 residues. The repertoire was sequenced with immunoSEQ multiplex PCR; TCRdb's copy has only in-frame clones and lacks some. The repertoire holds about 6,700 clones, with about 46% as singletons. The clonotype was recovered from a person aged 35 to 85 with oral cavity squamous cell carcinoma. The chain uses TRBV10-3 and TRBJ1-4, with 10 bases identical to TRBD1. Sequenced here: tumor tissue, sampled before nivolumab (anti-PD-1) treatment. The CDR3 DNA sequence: TGTGCCATCAGTGAGGGGACAGGGGCGACTAATGAAAAACTGTTTTTT. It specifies CAISEGTGATNEKLFF.